The T cell receptor beta chain under discussion was sequenced for a study of Ad26.COV2.S vaccination and SARS-CoV-2 variants. The repertoire was sequenced with immunoSEQ multiplex PCR; TCRdb's copy has only in-frame clones and lacks some. Among about 400,000 clones listed, roughly nine tenths were seen once. The treatment is: 15 to 20 received Ad26.COV2.S at low or high dose, single or two shots; several received placebo; per-sample allocation not given. The samples were gathered on day 63 after the first injection of vaccine or placebo. The donor was a Boston adult aged 18-55 years. Ad26.COV2.S expressed prefusion-stabilized spike from the original Wuhan strain. V lost 3 bases to trimming and J lost 1 base, with 4 bases between them. There are 12 residues in the CDR3. CDR1 and CDR2 (germline): SGHDN, FVKESK.

V is TRBV14 and J is TRBJ2-7; D is undetermined. The receptor was isolated from a person between 18 and 65 years old who received the Ad26.COV2.S COVID-19 vaccine or a placebo. The sequencing used peripheral blood, collected in a trial of Ad26.COV2.S vaccine versus placebo. For the CDR3, the DNA is TGTGCCAGCAGCCATGGATCCTACGAGCAGTACTTC. It encodes CASSHGSYEQYF.